A selection of T cell receptor beta chains follows, all from one sample in a study of T cell changes during pregnancy in multiple sclerosis. Libraries were prepared by immunoSEQ multiplex PCR; TCRdb keeps only in-frame clonotypes and omits some of them. The table shows 55,000 to 70,000 clones, with around 89% occurring only once. This specimen was peripheral blood, taken after pregnancy. These receptors originate from a female donor with multiple sclerosis, enrolled in a pregnancy study. Each CDR3 is given with its conserved first and last residue. Each record gives: D gene, V gene, J gene, clone size, CDR3 DNA, CDR3 protein. The D gene is left open where the match is weak. Some rows mark clone size as missing; the rest say once, few, many or name a class of expanded clone.

d_gene: NA; v_gene: TRBV6-1; j_gene: TRBJ2-1; abundance: NA; CDR3nt: TGTGCCAGCAGTGCCCGAGCCTACAATGAGCAGTTCTTC; CDR3aa: CASSARAYNEQFF
d_gene: TRBD2; v_gene: TRBV2; j_gene: TRBJ2-1; abundance: NA; CDR3nt: TGTGCCGGGGACGGACTAGCGGGGGGCTCCTTACCTTTCAATGAGCAGTTCTTC; CDR3aa: CAGDGLAGGSLPFNEQFF
d_gene: NA; v_gene: TRBV9; j_gene: TRBJ2-1; abundance: once; CDR3nt: TGTGCCAGCAGCGTAGCGGGGGATCACTACAATGAGCAGTTCTTC; CDR3aa: CASSVAGDHYNEQFF
d_gene: TRBD1; v_gene: TRBV6-6; j_gene: TRBJ2-1; abundance: many; CDR3nt: TGTGCCAGCAGCACTACAGGGGACAATGAGCAGTTCTTC; CDR3aa: CASSTTGDNEQFF
d_gene: TRBD1; v_gene: TRBV4-1; j_gene: TRBJ1-2; abundance: NA; CDR3nt: TGCGCCAGCAGCCAAGACGGGACAGTGAGAACTAACTATGGCTACACCTTC; CDR3aa: CASSQDGTVRTNYGYTF
d_gene: NA; v_gene: TRBV2; j_gene: TRBJ1-2; abundance: NA; CDR3nt: TGTGCCAGCCGGGCGGGGGGCGGCGGCTACACCTTC; CDR3aa: CASRAGGGGYTF
d_gene: TRBD1; v_gene: TRBV5-5; j_gene: TRBJ2-1; abundance: once; CDR3nt: TGTGCCAGCAGCTTGGGGACAGGGAATGAGCAGTTCTTC; CDR3aa: CASSLGTGNEQFF
d_gene: TRBD1; v_gene: TRBV12-5; j_gene: TRBJ1-1; abundance: NA; CDR3nt: TGTGCTAGTGGTTTGGACGACAGGGGGAACACTGAAGCTTTCTTT; CDR3aa: CASGLDDRGNTEAFF
d_gene: NA; v_gene: TRBV5-6; j_gene: TRBJ2-2; abundance: NA; CDR3nt: TGTGCCAGCAGCTTGTTAGTCGGGGAGCTGTTTTTT; CDR3aa: CASSLLVGELFF
d_gene: NA; v_gene: TRBV20-1; j_gene: TRBJ1-2; abundance: NA; CDR3nt: TGCAGTGCTCAGGGTAACTATGGCTACACCTTC; CDR3aa: CSAQGNYGYTF
d_gene: NA; v_gene: TRBV5-1; j_gene: TRBJ2-7; abundance: NA; CDR3nt: TGCGCCAGCAGCTTGGGCCCCCAGGGGTCCTACGAGCAGTACTTC; CDR3aa: CASSLGPQGSYEQYF
d_gene: TRBD1; v_gene: TRBV5-5; j_gene: TRBJ1-6; abundance: NA; CDR3nt: TGTGCCAGCAGCTGGGCCGGGACAGGGGATTCACCCCTCCACTTT; CDR3aa: CASSWAGTGDSPLHF
d_gene: NA; v_gene: TRBV19; j_gene: TRBJ1-6; abundance: NA; CDR3nt: TGTGCCAGTAGTATACAAGGGGGATTTTCACCCCTCCACTTT; CDR3aa: CASSIQGGFSPLHF
d_gene: TRBD1; v_gene: TRBV5-1; j_gene: TRBJ2-5; abundance: few; CDR3nt: TGCGCCAGCAGCCCCTCGGGACAGGGGGTATATGAGACCCAGTACTTC; CDR3aa: CASSPSGQGVYETQYF
d_gene: TRBD1; v_gene: TRBV6-4; j_gene: TRBJ2-1; abundance: NA; CDR3nt: TGTGCCAGCAGTGCTGGACAGGCGAGCTACAATGAGCAGTTCTTC; CDR3aa: CASSAGQASYNEQFF
d_gene: NA; v_gene: TRBV28; j_gene: TRBJ2-3; abundance: NA; CDR3nt: TGTGCCAGCAGTTCAGCCCAGGGGCGGGGGACAGATACGCAGTATTTT; CDR3aa: CASSSAQGRGTDTQYF
d_gene: NA; v_gene: TRBV11-1; j_gene: TRBJ2-7; abundance: NA; CDR3nt: TGTGCCAGCAGCTCTGACCGGTCGGGGGAGCAGTACTTC; CDR3aa: CASSSDRSGEQYF
d_gene: TRBD2; v_gene: TRBV5-8; j_gene: TRBJ2-2; abundance: NA; CDR3nt: TGTGCCAGCAGCTTATGGCGGGGGGGATCCACCGGGGAGCTGTTTTTT; CDR3aa: CASSLWRGGSTGELFF
d_gene: NA; v_gene: TRBV7-9; j_gene: TRBJ1-2; abundance: NA; CDR3nt: TGTGCCAGCAGCTCCCTACAGGCGATTATAAACTATGGCTACACCTTC; CDR3aa: CASSSLQAIINYGYTF
d_gene: NA; v_gene: TRBV2; j_gene: TRBJ1-6; abundance: NA; CDR3nt: TGTGCCAGCACTATTTATTCACCCCTCCACTTT; CDR3aa: CASTIYSPLHF
d_gene: NA; v_gene: TRBV11-2; j_gene: TRBJ2-7; abundance: NA; CDR3nt: TGTGCCAGCAGCCATTTAGCTATCCCCTACGAGCAGTACTTC; CDR3aa: CASSHLAIPYEQYF
d_gene: NA; v_gene: TRBV10-1; j_gene: TRBJ1-1; abundance: few; CDR3nt: TGCGCCAGCAGTTCCAGTCGAAACACTGAAGCTTTCTTT; CDR3aa: CASSSSRNTEAFF
d_gene: NA; v_gene: TRBV27; j_gene: TRBJ2-7; abundance: NA; CDR3nt: TGTGCCAGCTTAACATTCAGGGGGGCCTACGAGCAGTACTTC; CDR3aa: CASLTFRGAYEQYF
d_gene: TRBD2; v_gene: TRBV7-9; j_gene: TRBJ2-7; abundance: NA; CDR3nt: TGTGCCAGCAGCTTCGAGCGGGGCGGCCCCTACGAGCAGTACTTC; CDR3aa: CASSFERGGPYEQYF
d_gene: NA; v_gene: TRBV5-4; j_gene: TRBJ1-3; abundance: NA; CDR3nt: TGTGCCAGCAGCTTGGCCCCCGGGTCCGGAAACACCATATATTTT; CDR3aa: CASSLAPGSGNTIYF
d_gene: NA; v_gene: TRBV5-4; j_gene: TRBJ1-2; abundance: NA; CDR3nt: TGTGCCAGCAGCTTGGACAGGTCGGCGGGGGGCTACACCTTC; CDR3aa: CASSLDRSAGGYTF
d_gene: TRBD2; v_gene: TRBV7-2; j_gene: TRBJ2-1; abundance: NA; CDR3nt: TGTGCCAGCAGCTTAGGACCCGCCGTAGCGGGGGGGGCGGGCGAGCAGTTCTTC; CDR3aa: CASSLGPAVAGGAGEQFF
d_gene: TRBD1; v_gene: TRBV29-1; j_gene: TRBJ1-1; abundance: NA; CDR3nt: TGCAGCGGGAGACAGGGGCCGGGGACTGAAGCTTTCTTT; CDR3aa: CSGRQGPGTEAFF
d_gene: TRBD2; v_gene: TRBV7-9; j_gene: TRBJ2-5; abundance: NA; CDR3nt: TGTGCCAGCATCAAAACGGGGGGTGAGACCCAGTACTTC; CDR3aa: CASIKTGGETQYF
d_gene: NA; v_gene: TRBV18; j_gene: TRBJ2-1; abundance: NA; CDR3nt: TGTGCCAGCTCACCAATCGAGGACAATGAGCAGTTCTTC; CDR3aa: CASSPIEDNEQFF
d_gene: TRBD1; v_gene: TRBV5-1; j_gene: TRBJ2-7; abundance: NA; CDR3nt: TGCGCCAGCAGCACGGGACAGACCTACTACGAGCAGTACTTC; CDR3aa: CASSTGQTYYEQYF
d_gene: NA; v_gene: TRBV19; j_gene: TRBJ2-3; abundance: NA; CDR3nt: TGTGCCAGTAGTTTGCAGGGTACAGATACGCAGTATTTT; CDR3aa: CASSLQGTDTQYF
d_gene: TRBD1; v_gene: TRBV14; j_gene: TRBJ2-7; abundance: NA; CDR3nt: TGTGCCAGCAGCCCGCCCGGGACAGCAGCCTACGAGCAGTACTTC; CDR3aa: CASSPPGTAAYEQYF
d_gene: NA; v_gene: TRBV2; j_gene: TRBJ1-1; abundance: NA; CDR3nt: TGTGCCAGCAGCCGCATTACAGGGAACACTGAAGCTTTCTTT; CDR3aa: CASSRITGNTEAFF
d_gene: TRBD2; v_gene: TRBV5-5; j_gene: TRBJ2-5; abundance: NA; CDR3nt: TGTGCCAGCAGCTCGTCGGGGGGATTGTTGGAGACCCAGTACTTC; CDR3aa: CASSSSGGLLETQYF
d_gene: TRBD1; v_gene: TRBV2; j_gene: TRBJ1-6; abundance: NA; CDR3nt: TGTGCCAGCAGTGATCAGGGGGCACCCCTCCACTTT; CDR3aa: CASSDQGAPLHF
d_gene: TRBD2; v_gene: TRBV7-2; j_gene: TRBJ2-5; abundance: NA; CDR3nt: TGTGCCAGCAGCTTAGGAGCGGGGGGAGAGACCCAGTACTTC; CDR3aa: CASSLGAGGETQYF
d_gene: NA; v_gene: TRBV27; j_gene: TRBJ1-1; abundance: NA; CDR3nt: TGTGCCAGCAGTTTATCAGGCAGGGAAGCTTTCTTT; CDR3aa: CASSLSGREAFF
d_gene: TRBD1; v_gene: TRBV28; j_gene: TRBJ1-2; abundance: NA; CDR3nt: TGTGCCAGCAGTTTTTCAGGGGGGGGCTACACCTTC; CDR3aa: CASSFSGGGYTF
d_gene: NA; v_gene: TRBV5-1; j_gene: TRBJ2-1; abundance: NA; CDR3nt: TGCGCCAGCAGCTTGGAGCCGAGTTACAATGAGCAGTTCTTC; CDR3aa: CASSLEPSYNEQFF
d_gene: NA; v_gene: TRBV6-1; j_gene: TRBJ1-1; abundance: few; CDR3nt: TGTGCCAGCAGTCCCTTGGGGGGGGGACCCACTGAAGCTTTCTTT; CDR3aa: CASSPLGGGPTEAFF
d_gene: TRBD1; v_gene: TRBV5-4; j_gene: TRBJ1-2; abundance: NA; CDR3nt: TGTGCCAGCAGGCCACAGGGGCAGGAGGGCTACACCTTC; CDR3aa: CASRPQGQEGYTF
d_gene: TRBD2; v_gene: TRBV19; j_gene: TRBJ2-1; abundance: once; CDR3nt: TGTGCCAGTAGTATAGTGGCTAGCGGGGGCCTCTACAATGAGCAGTTCTTC; CDR3aa: CASSIVASGGLYNEQFF
d_gene: TRBD1; v_gene: TRBV4-1; j_gene: TRBJ1-4; abundance: NA; CDR3nt: TGCGCCAGCAGCCAAGATCGGTGGGGACAGACACCAACTAATGAAAAACTGTTTTTT; CDR3aa: CASSQDRWGQTPTNEKLFF
d_gene: NA; v_gene: TRBV7-7; j_gene: TRBJ2-5; abundance: NA; CDR3nt: TGTGCTAGCAGCCCCGTGGGGGGCCAAGAGACCCAGTACTTC; CDR3aa: CASSPVGGQETQYF
d_gene: NA; v_gene: TRBV7-6; j_gene: TRBJ1-6; abundance: NA; CDR3nt: TGTGCCAGCAGCGCCACCGGGAGGTCCTATAATTCACCCCTCCACTTT; CDR3aa: CASSATGRSYNSPLHF